The clone carrying this T cell receptor beta chain was seen only once. The source of the sample is a study of blood T cell repertoires in COVID-19. Turning to the study itself: Sites across the United States, Italy and Spain contributed samples from acute and convalescent COVID-19. T cells, B-cell-depleted T cells, or PBMCs provided the cDNA or gDNA that served as material.

The CDR3 has 13 residues. V lost 6 bases and J lost 5; bases outside the gene matches: 5. Per the original data handling: Counts of nucleated cells, estimated from reference gene primer amplification, were obtained. This table comes from immunoSEQ multiplex PCR, and its TCRdb copy is limited to in-frame clones, with some not included. The DNA gave D and trimming, while V, J and clone size come from that table. Counted here are roughly 78,000 clones, around nine tenths occurring once; the ten biggest clones make up 1.5% to 2.5%. The sequenced material came from peripheral blood. The source of this sequence is a woman aged 55-70 years with acute or convalescent COVID-19. The chain recombines TRBV12-3 or TRBV12-4 with TRBJ2-7, with 9 bases that match TRBD1. CDR3 nucleotide sequence: TGTGCCAGCAGAGACCGGGACAGGGACGAGCAGTACTTC. This translates into CASRDRDRDEQYF.